A selection of T cell receptor beta chains follows, all from one sample in a study of cytomegalovirus exposure and HLA in healthy donors. Data came from immunoSEQ multiplex PCR; TCRdb stores just in-frame clones and leaves some out. The table lists 80,000 to 100,000 clones, with about 3.4% in the top ten. The sequenced sample consisted of PBMCs. The receptors were sampled from a woman in her twenties or thirties in good health and CMV-seronegative. Both conserved end residues are part of each CDR3. Fields, in order: J gene, V gene, D gene, CDR3 DNA, CDR3 protein. A D gene is named only where the DNA matches it firmly.

J gene: TRBJ1-2; V gene: TRBV11-2; D gene: TRBD1; CDR3 DNA: TGTGCCAGCAGCTCAGGGGGCACCTATGGCTACACCTTC; CDR3 protein: CASSSGGTYGYTF
J gene: TRBJ1-4; V gene: TRBV7-8; D gene: -; CDR3 DNA: TGTGCCAGCAGCCCGTGGCAGGGCACTGAAAAACTGTTTTTT; CDR3 protein: CASSPWQGTEKLFF
J gene: TRBJ1-5; V gene: TRBV4-1; D gene: -; CDR3 DNA: TGCGCCAGCAGCGCAAGGGACGGCGGGAGTCAGCCCCAGCATTTT; CDR3 protein: CASSARDGGSQPQHF
J gene: TRBJ2-5; V gene: TRBV7-9; D gene: -; CDR3 DNA: TGTGCCAGCAGCCTCGCTGTGGGCGGGAACTACCAAGAGACCCAGTACTTC; CDR3 protein: CASSLAVGGNYQETQYF
J gene: TRBJ2-7; V gene: TRBV12-5; D gene: -; CDR3 DNA: TGTGCTAGTGGGGACAGATCCTACGAGCAGTACTTC; CDR3 protein: CASGDRSYEQYF
J gene: TRBJ2-7; V gene: TRBV5-1; D gene: -; CDR3 DNA: TGCGCCAGCAGCTTGGTATCTGGGACGGAGGGATCCGAGCAGTACTTC; CDR3 protein: CASSLVSGTEGSEQYF
J gene: TRBJ1-5; V gene: TRBV6-1; D gene: -; CDR3 DNA: TGTGCCAGCAAATACAGTAACCAGCCCCAGCATTTT; CDR3 protein: CASKYSNQPQHF
J gene: TRBJ1-5; V gene: TRBV27; D gene: -; CDR3 DNA: TGTGCCAGCAAGGGGGGGAATAGCAATCAGCCCCAGCATTTT; CDR3 protein: CASKGGNSNQPQHF
J gene: TRBJ2-5; V gene: TRBV7-8; D gene: -; CDR3 DNA: TGTGCCAGCAGCCCCGCCAGGGTGGAAGAGACCCAGTACTTC; CDR3 protein: CASSPARVEETQYF
J gene: TRBJ1-2; V gene: TRBV7-9; D gene: -; CDR3 DNA: TGTGCCAGCAGCCATCAGGGATTCGGCTATGGCTACACCTTC; CDR3 protein: CASSHQGFGYGYTF
J gene: TRBJ1-2; V gene: TRBV5-4; D gene: TRBD1; CDR3 DNA: TGTGCCAGCAGCTTGCCAGTGACAGGGAACTATGGCTACACCTTC; CDR3 protein: CASSLPVTGNYGYTF
J gene: TRBJ1-1; V gene: TRBV10-1; D gene: TRBD1; CDR3 DNA: TGCGCCAGCAGTGGGACCGGGACAGGGAAGAACACTGAAGCTTTCTTT; CDR3 protein: CASSGTGTGKNTEAFF
J gene: TRBJ2-7; V gene: TRBV13; D gene: TRBD1; CDR3 DNA: TGTGCCAGCAGCCCACTCAGGGGGCTGTACTTC; CDR3 protein: CASSPLRGLYF
J gene: TRBJ2-5; V gene: TRBV10-3; D gene: -; CDR3 DNA: TGTGCCATCAGTGACATAGACAGAGAGTTTCAGACCCAGTACTTC; CDR3 protein: CAISDIDREFQTQYF
J gene: TRBJ1-5; V gene: TRBV30; D gene: -; CDR3 DNA: TGTGCCTGGAGTCCCAGGGGTGGCCCTCAGCCCCAGCATTTT; CDR3 protein: CAWSPRGGPQPQHF
J gene: TRBJ2-4; V gene: TRBV11-1; D gene: TRBD1; CDR3 DNA: TGTGCCAGCAGCTTAGCCCGACAGGGGGTAGCCAAAAACATTCAGTACTTC; CDR3 protein: CASSLARQGVAKNIQYF
J gene: TRBJ2-1; V gene: TRBV11-3; D gene: -; CDR3 DNA: TGTGCCAGCAGCTTATTAACGGGAGCTGAGCAGTTCTTC; CDR3 protein: CASSLLTGAEQFF
J gene: TRBJ1-2; V gene: TRBV30; D gene: TRBD1; CDR3 DNA: TGTGCCTGGAGTACCCGGCTAACAGGGGGTTATGGCTACACCTTC; CDR3 protein: CAWSTRLTGGYGYTF
J gene: TRBJ1-1; V gene: TRBV6-5; D gene: -; CDR3 DNA: TGTGCCAGCGGAACCGCAGGGCCGATCACTGAAGCTTTCTTT; CDR3 protein: CASGTAGPITEAFF
J gene: TRBJ2-3; V gene: TRBV7-2; D gene: -; CDR3 DNA: TGTGCCAGCAGCTTATGGCGGGGAATCACAGATACGCAGTATTTT; CDR3 protein: CASSLWRGITDTQYF
J gene: TRBJ1-4; V gene: TRBV5-1; D gene: TRBD1; CDR3 DNA: TGCGCCAGCAGCAACGGACAGGGGGCGTCGAGTGAAAAACTGTTTTTT; CDR3 protein: CASSNGQGASSEKLFF
J gene: TRBJ1-1; V gene: TRBV27; D gene: -; CDR3 DNA: TGTGCCAGCAGTTTGATGGCAGGTATGAACACTGAAGCTTTCTTT; CDR3 protein: CASSLMAGMNTEAFF
J gene: TRBJ2-1; V gene: TRBV6-5; D gene: -; CDR3 DNA: TGTGCCAGCAGTTTCGGACAGTCCTACAATGAGCAGTTCTTC; CDR3 protein: CASSFGQSYNEQFF
J gene: TRBJ2-2; V gene: TRBV5-1; D gene: TRBD1; CDR3 DNA: TGCGCCAGCAGCGACCGGACAGGGGACACCGGGGAGCTGTTTTTT; CDR3 protein: CASSDRTGDTGELFF
J gene: TRBJ1-1; V gene: TRBV5-6; D gene: -; CDR3 DNA: TGTGCCAGCAGCTTGGAGAGGGCCTCTGAAGCTTTCTTT; CDR3 protein: CASSLERASEAFF
J gene: TRBJ2-4; V gene: TRBV19; D gene: TRBD2; CDR3 DNA: TGTGCCAGTAGTGTGTCGGCTAGCGGGGGGAAAAACATTCAGTACTTC; CDR3 protein: CASSVSASGGKNIQYF
J gene: TRBJ1-1; V gene: TRBV7-9; D gene: -; CDR3 DNA: TGTGCCAGCAGCTTAAATGGCGGGGACACTGAAGCTTTCTTT; CDR3 protein: CASSLNGGDTEAFF
J gene: TRBJ2-5; V gene: TRBV19; D gene: TRBD1; CDR3 DNA: TGTGCCAGTAGTATAGGTGGGACAGGGCGCGAGACCCAGTACTTC; CDR3 protein: CASSIGGTGRETQYF
J gene: TRBJ2-7; V gene: TRBV7-2; D gene: -; CDR3 DNA: TGTGCCAGCAGTTACTCAATCTACGAGCAGTACTTC; CDR3 protein: CASSYSIYEQYF
J gene: TRBJ2-7; V gene: TRBV27; D gene: TRBD1; CDR3 DNA: TGTGCCAGCAAACGACAGGGCAGGGTCGAGCAGTACTTC; CDR3 protein: CASKRQGRVEQYF
J gene: TRBJ2-3; V gene: TRBV5-6; D gene: -; CDR3 DNA: TGTGCCAGCAGCTTGTGGGGGGAAAGCACAGATACGCAGTATTTT; CDR3 protein: CASSLWGESTDTQYF
J gene: TRBJ2-7; V gene: TRBV27; D gene: -; CDR3 DNA: TGTGCCAGCAGATCGGGATCTCCCAGGGAGCAGTACTTC; CDR3 protein: CASRSGSPREQYF
J gene: TRBJ2-7; V gene: TRBV20-1; D gene: -; CDR3 DNA: TGCAGTGCTCGGGGAACCTACGAGCAGTACTTC; CDR3 protein: CSARGTYEQYF
J gene: TRBJ2-4; V gene: TRBV5-4; D gene: TRBD2; CDR3 DNA: TGTGCCAGCAGCTTGGATCGGGGGGTATTAGCCAAAAACATTCAGTACTTC; CDR3 protein: CASSLDRGVLAKNIQYF
J gene: TRBJ2-7; V gene: TRBV6-1; D gene: TRBD1; CDR3 DNA: TGTGCCAGCAGTGACGACTTGGGACAGGGGGCGGGCGAGCAGTACTTC; CDR3 protein: CASSDDLGQGAGEQYF
J gene: TRBJ2-1; V gene: TRBV19; D gene: -; CDR3 DNA: TGTGCCAGTAGCTACAGCTTGTTTCAGTTCTTC; CDR3 protein: CASSYSLFQFF
J gene: TRBJ2-7; V gene: TRBV5-4; D gene: -; CDR3 DNA: TGTGCCAGCAGCTTGGAGCTAGGCAATTCGCGCGAGCAGTACTTC; CDR3 protein: CASSLELGNSREQYF
J gene: TRBJ2-7; V gene: TRBV7-9; D gene: TRBD2; CDR3 DNA: TGTGCCAGCAGACCCTCGGCTAGCGGCTCCTACGAGCAGTACTTC; CDR3 protein: CASRPSASGSYEQYF
J gene: TRBJ2-5; V gene: TRBV9; D gene: TRBD2; CDR3 DNA: TGTGCCAGCAGTGTCCTGAGCGGGATCAATCAAGAGACCCAGTACTTC; CDR3 protein: CASSVLSGINQETQYF